The source of this T cell receptor beta chain is a study of blood T cell repertoires in COVID-19. Trimming cost V 5 bases and J 1 base, with 5 bases left between them. The CDR3 extends over 12 amino acids. CDR1 MNHEY and CDR2 SMNVEV come from the germline V gene (reference sequence). Sequenced by immunoSEQ multiplex PCR; TCRdb stores in-frame clones only, minus some. The sample gives 380,000 or so clones, about 89% of which show up once; 0.95% to 1.5% is in the top ten. The material sequenced was peripheral blood. The chain has TRBV27 and TRBJ1-1; no clear D gene. The TCR sequence derives from a man aged 40-49 years with acute or convalescent COVID-19. CDR3 protein: CASSPKNTEAFF. Written as DNA, the CDR3 is TGTGCCAGCAGTCCTAAGAACACTGAAGCTTTCTTT.